This TCR beta chain came from a study of memory CD4+ T cells and cytomegalovirus serostatus. Single viable CD3+CD4+CD8-CD45RO+ cells were sorted as the memory CD4+ T cells. The CDR3 runs to 15 residues. Germline assignment: CDR1 MDHEN and CDR2 SYDVKM. Trimming removed 3 bases at V and 5 bases at J, with 16 bases between. Study-wide results and limits: Each of 60 to 80 CMV-associated TCRbeta sequences occurred in one to five individuals.

Concerning this clone: What it binds is not known.

Repertoires were generated with immunoSEQ multiplex PCR, while TCRdb's copy carries only in-frame clones and drops some. The data contain approximately 52,000 clones, around 78% of them seen just once; the ten biggest clones take up approximately 0.71%. The chain recombines TRBV28 with TRBJ2-5; D possibly uses TRBD1 or TRBD2 (6 bases each). The clonotype comes from an adult in good health and CMV-seronegative. The material sequenced was memory CD4+ T cells from blood. The CDR3 DNA reads TGTGCCAGCAGTTTGGTATTCGGGGGCCAGGAGACCCAGTACTTC. Translation: CASSLVFGGQETQYF.